Following are 24 T cell receptor beta chains from one sample sequenced in a study of HIV-infected patients and healthy controls. One entry per CDR3 protein results from TCRdb running MiXCR on the 5' RACE reads. The repertoire includes around 62,000 distinct CDR3 sequences, 19% of them detected once, and 1.4% to 1.5% sits in the top ten. The source material was CD4+ T cells from blood. The receptors were gathered from a human donor in good health.

This clonotype was observed once. The genes are TRBV20-1 and TRBJ2-5, with 8 bases lining up with TRBD1. This CDR3 comprises 13 residues. The ends lost 5 bases at V and 3 bases at J; junction bases unmatched: 5. Germline V gene sequence: CDR1 DFQATT, CDR2 SNEGSKA (reference sequence). The CDR3 DNA reads TGCAGTGCTTACCTGGACAGGGAAGAGACCCAGTACTTC. This translates into CSAYLDREETQYF.

This clonotype has at least ten counts. The rearrangement links TRBV2 to TRBJ2-6; the D gene is possibly TRBD1 (6 bases). V was cut by 6 bases and J by 0 bases, with 6 bases left in between. Germline V CDR1 and CDR2: SNHLY, FYNNEI. There are 14 residues in the CDR3. The CDR3 DNA reads TGTGCCAGCAGACAGGGCTCTGGGGCCAACGTCCTGACTTTC. Translated, it gives CASRQGSGANVLTF.

The V gene is TRBV5-6, the J gene TRBJ2-1; D is ambiguous. This CDR3 is 14 amino acids long. V gave up 4 bases and J gave up 0 bases, with 8 bases separating them. Germline CDR1 SGHDT, CDR2 YYEEEE. The CDR3 DNA follows: TGTGCCAGCAGCCAAGGCCGCTCCTACAATGAGCAGTTCTTC. Residues: CASSQGRSYNEQFF.

The table lists this clonotype with many counts. This chain connects TRBV7-2 to TRBJ2-5; TRBD2 might be the D (5 bases). V was shortened by 5 bases and J by 1 base, with 14 bases between the two germline ends. The CDR3 length is 15 residues. Germline CDR1 is SGHTA and CDR2 is FQGNSA. The CDR3 DNA follows: TGTGCCAGCAGCCCCCAAGGACTCCCCCAAGAGACCCAGTACTTC. Translating it yields CASSPQGLPQETQYF.

This clonotype was recorded a few times. CDR3 in DNA: TGTGCCAGCAGGAGGACAGGGAGCAGCATGAACACTGAAGCTTTCTTT. Protein sequence: CASRRTGSSMNTEAFF. V and J are TRBV7-2 and TRBJ1-1, with TRBD1 identical over 8 bases. Germline CDR1 SGHTA, CDR2 FQGNSA. CDR3 size: 16 residues. V shed 6 bases, J shed 0 bases, and the junction held 9 bases outside the gene matches.

The J gene is TRBJ2-1, the V gene TRBV12-3 or TRBV12-4, with 13 bases that match TRBD2. The CDR3 has 15 residues. Trimming took 4 bases from V and 8 from J; bases not matched to a gene: 5. The CDR3 protein is CASSSQLAGGDEQFF. DNA for the CDR3: TGTGCCAGCAGTTCGCAACTAGCGGGGGGGGATGAGCAGTTCTTC.

There are many counts of this clonotype. This chain links TRBV29-1 with TRBJ2-5, with 9 nucleotides matching TRBD2. Germline V CDR1 and CDR2: SQVTM, ANQGSEA. The CDR3 runs to 15 residues. The V segment lost 7 bases and the J segment 7 bases; nucleotides outside the gene matches: 16. CDR3 region: CSGASSGRPPGTQYF. CDR3 DNA sequence: TGCAGCGGCGCCTCGAGCGGGAGGCCCCCAGGGACCCAGTACTTC. Variable domain in full (rest from reference TRBV29-1 and TRBJ2-5): SAVISQKPSRDICQRGTSLTIQCQVDSQVTMMFWYRQQPGQSLTLIATANQGSEATYESGFVIDKFPISRPNLTFSTLTVSNMSPEDSSIYLCSGASSGRPPGTQYFGPGTRLLVL.

The V gene is TRBV18, the J gene TRBJ2-1; a weak D match, TRBD2 (6 bases). The CDR3 has 17 amino acids. The V end was cut by 4 bases, the J end by 5 bases, with 21 bases between. CDR1 KGHSH and CDR2 LQKENI come from the germline V gene. CDR3: CASSQTVKRDSHNEQFF. The CDR3 coding sequence is TGTGCCAGCTCACAAACCGTTAAACGGGACTCGCACAATGAGCAGTTCTTC. The full variable domain, completed using reference TRBV18 and TRBJ2-1, is NAGVMQNPRHLVRRRGQEARLRCSPMKGHSHVYWYRQLPEEGLKFMVYLQKENIIDESGMPKERFSAEFPKEGPSILRIQQVVRGDSAAYFCASSQTVKRDSHNEQFFGPGTRLTVL.

This clonotype came up many times. The CDR3, as DNA: TGCGCCAGCAGCTTGACAGGGGTATTGGAGACCCAGTACTTC. This gives the protein CASSLTGVLETQYF. The gene calls are TRBV5-1 and TRBJ2-5, with 7 bases that match TRBD1. Germline CDR1 is SGHRS and CDR2 is YFSETQ. The trim removed 1 base at V and 5 bases at J, leaving 5 bases unmatched. The CDR3 runs 14 residues. Full variable domain (rest looked up from reference TRBV5-1 and TRBJ2-5): KAGVTQTPRYLIKTRGQQVTLSCSPISGHRSVSWYQQTPGQGLQFLFEYFSETQRNKGNFPGRFSGRQFSNSRSEMNVSTLELGDSALYLCASSLTGVLETQYFGPGTRLLVL.

This clonotype was counted only a few times. V usage is TRBV3-1 and J usage is TRBJ2-7; perhaps D is TRBD1 or TRBD2 (5 bases each). With 1 base removed from V and 5 bases from J, the gap between germline ends came to 15 bases. CDR1 is LGHDT, CDR2 YNNKEL, per germline (reference sequence). CDR3 length equals 15 residues. The CDR3 protein is CASSQGLPGSHEQYF. The CDR3 DNA follows: TGTGCCAGCAGCCAAGGCCTCCCAGGGAGCCACGAGCAGTACTTC.

This clonotype was recorded a few times. The chain has TRBV5-1 and TRBJ1-3, with D tentatively TRBD1 (6 bases). Germline CDR1 and CDR2: SGHRS and YFSETQ. This CDR3 has 15 residues. Trimming took off 4 bases at V and 0 bases at J, with 11 bases between the two ends. The CDR3 DNA sequence: TGCGCCAGCAGCCTAGGGACAACCTCTGGAAACACCATATATTTT. It codes for CASSLGTTSGNTIYF.

Only a few counts were recorded for this clonotype. This chain links TRBV10-3 with TRBJ1-1; D is unclear. The CDR3 consists of 12 residues. Germline-derived CDR1 and CDR2 are ENHRY and SYGVKD. V lost 4 bases and J lost 6, with 9 bases in between. As DNA, the CDR3 is TGTGCCATCAGTGCCCGACCTCCTGAAGCTTTCTTT. Translating gives CAISARPPEAFF.

The V call is TRBV12-3 or TRBV12-4, the J call TRBJ1-5; D may be TRBD1 (6 bases). V was trimmed by 0 bases and J by 0 bases, leaving 9 bases between them. This CDR3 contains 16 residues. CDR3 DNA: TGTGCCAGCAGTTTAGCTCAGGGGTATAGCAATCAGCCCCAGCATTTT. The encoded protein is CASSLAQGYSNQPQHF.

V is TRBV10-2 and J is TRBJ1-5; TRBD1 matches 8 bases. The J segment lost 7 bases and the V segment lost 5 bases, leaving 7 bases of the junction unmatched. CDR3 length: 14 residues. The germline V gene encodes CDR1 WSHSY and CDR2 SAAADI. Written as DNA, the CDR3 is TGCGCCAGCAGTATGGACAGGGTGTGGCAGCCCCAGCATTTT. Encoded protein: CASSMDRVWQPQHF.

As DNA, the CDR3 is TGTGCCAGCAGTCGACAGGGGGCTATTTCACCCCTCCACTTT. Protein sequence: CASSRQGAISPLHF. This chain links TRBV2 with TRBJ1-6, with TRBD1 identical over 10 bases. CDR1 SNHLY and CDR2 FYNNEI come from the germline V gene. The CDR3 has 14 residues. V trimming: 5 bases; J trimming: 9 bases; junction bases outside the gene matches: 4.

This clonotype was detected many times. V is TRBV7-9 and J is TRBJ2-7; 9 nucleotides agree with TRBD1. V trimming: 3 bases; J trimming: 5 bases; junction bases outside the gene matches: 8. Germline V gene data show CDR1 as SEHNR and CDR2 as FQNEAQ (reference sequence). The CDR3 contains 15 residues. CDR3: CASSFLGQGSDEQYF. CDR3 nucleotide sequence: TGTGCCAGCAGCTTCCTGGGACAGGGATCAGACGAGCAGTACTTC.

This clonotype was seen more than once but under ten times. The rearrangement uses TRBV5-4 and TRBJ1-1, with TRBD1 identical over 8 bases. CDR3 length: 14 residues. Per the germline V gene, CDR1 is SGHNT and CDR2 is YYREEE (reference sequence). Trimming at V came to 4 bases and at J to 6 bases, leaving 8 bases not matched to a gene. The CDR3 bases are TGTGCCAGCAGCCTAGGACAGGGAGGGGCTGAAGCTTTCTTT. Its protein is CASSLGQGGAEAFF.

About this clonotype itself: Since a much larger clone is just one base distant, this may be a read error. The chain has TRBV7-3 and TRBJ1-1, with unresolved D. CDR1 is SGHTA and CDR2 is FQGTGA in the germline V gene. The CDR3 covers 14 residues. The V end was cut by 4 bases, the J end by 4 bases, with 13 bases between. The CDR3 region has the DNA TGTGCCAGCAGCTCCTCCATCGAGGGCACTGAAGCTTTCTTT. Amino acid sequence: CASSSSIEGTEAFF.

A word on this clonotype: This may arise from a read error, as a much more abundant clone is one base away. The gene calls are TRBV18 and TRBJ2-6; no clear D gene. The germline CDR1 and CDR2 sequences are KGHSH and LQKENI. The CDR3 runs 16 residues. Trimming took off 5 bases at V and 3 bases at J, with 14 bases between the two ends. CDR3 residues: CASSSSVSFGANVLTF. As DNA, the CDR3 is TGTGCCAGCTCATCGAGTGTGAGCTTTGGGGCCAACGTCCTGACTTTC.

The table lists this clonotype with many counts. This chain joins TRBV11-2 and TRBJ2-3, with D possibly TRBD2 on 6 matching bases. The CDR3 sequence is 16 residues long. CDR1 SGHAT and CDR2 FQNNGV come from the germline V gene. Deletions cut 6 bases from V and 0 bases from J, with 16 bases between. This chain's CDR3 is CASSSGGRPSTDTQYF. DNA for the CDR3: TGTGCCAGCAGTAGCGGAGGACGGCCTAGCACAGATACGCAGTATTTT. Full variable domain (outside the CDR3, taken from reference TRBV11-2 and TRBJ2-3): EAGVAQSPRYKIIEKRQSVAFWCNPISGHATLYWYQQILGQGPKLLIQFQNNGVVDDSQLPKDRFSAERLKGVDSTLKIQPAKLEDSAVYLCASSSGGRPSTDTQYFGPGTRLTVL.

This clonotype was found many times. The chain joins TRBV6-2 or TRBV6-3 to TRBJ2-1; 10 bases match TRBD1. The V gene end was trimmed by 1 base and the J gene end by 7 bases; junction bases not matched to a gene: 7. The CDR3 length is 16 residues. In germline, CDR1 is MNHEY, CDR2 SVGEGT. The CDR3 sequence: CASSYYPRQGANEQFF. As DNA, the CDR3 is TGTGCCAGCAGTTACTACCCGAGACAGGGGGCTAATGAGCAGTTCTTC.

This rearrangement joins TRBV5-4 to TRBJ2-1, with 8 bases that match TRBD1. This CDR3 is built from 14 residues. J was trimmed by 5 bases and V by 1 base; bases with no gene match: 2. Per the germline V gene, CDR1 is SGHNT and CDR2 is YYREEE (reference sequence). Written as DNA, the CDR3 is TGTGCCAGCAGCTTGATGACAGGGGACAATGAGCAGTTCTTC. Translation: CASSLMTGDNEQFF.

This sequence joins TRBV20-1 and TRBJ1-2, with unresolved D. Per the germline V gene, CDR1 is DFQATT and CDR2 is SNEGSKA (reference sequence). This CDR3 has 13 residues. Trimming took 6 bases from V and 6 from J, leaving 17 bases between them. The CDR3 coding sequence is TGCAGTGCCAGGTGGGAGGGCGGCGATGGCTACACCTTC. Translating it yields CSARWEGGDGYTF.

The genes are TRBV20-1 and TRBJ1-1; D is uncertain. Trimming left V 6 bases short and J 4 bases short, with 12 bases between. The CDR3 runs 12 residues. Germline V gene lookup returns CDR1 DFQATT and CDR2 SNEGSKA (reference sequence). For the CDR3, the DNA is TGCAGTGCCAGTGGGTTTAGCACTGAAGCTTTCTTT. Residues: CSASGFSTEAFF.